This T cell receptor (beta chain) was observed in a study of Ad26.COV2.S vaccination and SARS-CoV-2 variants. Background on the study: Donor was one of the participants in the Ad26.COV2.S arm of the COV1001 trial. Once or twice, 56 days apart, Ad26.COV2.S was delivered intramuscularly.

A note on this clone: Antigen: not known.

General observations from the study: Substantial breadth in spike-specific CD8+ and CD4+ T cell responses was reportedly seen after vaccination. Vaccine recipients surpassed placebo recipients in spike-specific TCR breadth.

The CDR3 is 15 residues long. Germline-derived CDR1 and CDR2 are MNHEY and SMNVEV (reference sequence). The V end was cut by 6 bases, the J end by 10 bases, with 22 bases between. Indicated treatment: roughly 19 received Ad26.COV2.S at low or high dose, single or two shots; five or six received placebo; per-sample allocation not given. At day 63 after the first vaccine or placebo injection, samples were drawn. Libraries were prepared by immunoSEQ multiplex PCR; TCRdb keeps only in-frame clonotypes and omits some of them. The repertoire holds 510,000 or so clones, roughly 87% seen once, with 10% to 15% in the top ten.

The rearrangement uses TRBV27 and TRBJ2-1; a weak D match, TRBD2 (6 bases). The sample here was peripheral blood, taken in a trial of Ad26.COV2.S vaccine versus placebo. The receptor's source is a person aged 18-65 years who received the Ad26.COV2.S COVID-19 vaccine or a placebo. The CDR3 DNA is TGTGCCAGCAGGAACACGGGACTCGTCATCAGCGAGCAGTTCTTC. Translated, it gives CASRNTGLVISEQFF.